These 14 T cell receptor beta chains share one sample of origin, sequenced in a study of blood T cell repertoires in COVID-19. Here immunoSEQ multiplex PCR was the method, and the copy in TCRdb shows in-frame clones only, minus some. The table has about 150,000 clones, roughly 87% seen once; the top ten hold about 4%. The sequencing sample was made of peripheral blood. The receptor set was obtained from a woman aged 55-69 years with active or convalescent COVID-19.

V gene TRBV9 combines with J gene TRBJ1-6; D remains unclear. CDR1 is SGDLS and CDR2 is YYNGEE in the germline V gene. Trimming left V 0 bases short and J 8 bases short, with 9 bases between. This CDR3 contains 14 residues. DNA for the CDR3: TGTGCCAGCAGCGTAGAAATACGAGATTCACCCCTCCACTTT. Translated, it gives CASSVEIRDSPLHF. Drawing the rest from reference TRBV9 and TRBJ1-6, the complete variable domain is DSGVTQTPKHLITATGQRVTLRCSPRSGDLSVYWYQQSLDQGLQFLIQYYNGEERAKGNILERFSAQQFPDLHSELNLSSLELGDSALYFCASSVEIRDSPLHFGNGTRLTVT.

The chain joins TRBV12-3 or TRBV12-4 to TRBJ2-5; 7 bases match TRBD1. The CDR3 consists of 13 residues. The V gene end was trimmed by 6 bases and the J gene end by 4 bases; junction bases not matched to a gene: 5. Here the CDR3 reads CASRSTGAETQYF. The CDR3 DNA is TGTGCCAGCAGGAGCACAGGGGCAGAGACCCAGTACTTC.

This clone is a singleton in its sample. The V gene is TRBV6-2 or TRBV6-3, the J gene TRBJ2-3, with 8 bases that match TRBD1. With 3 bases clipped from V and 14 bases from J, the junction kept 7 bases outside the gene matches. The CDR3 has 12 amino acids. Germline V gene data show CDR1 as MNHEY and CDR2 as SVGEGT. The CDR3 is CASSYYPGTGYF. CDR3 bases: TGTGCCAGCAGTTATTACCCCGGGACAGGGTATTTT.

By sample fraction, this clone is medium-sized. The genes are TRBV2 and TRBJ1-6; 11 bases match TRBD1. The CDR3 loop spans 15 amino acids. The germline V gene has CDR1 SNHLY and CDR2 FYNNEI. V gave up 5 bases and J gave up 7 bases; unmatched junction bases: 4. CDR3 region: CASSLRTGGNSPLHF. The CDR3 DNA reads TGTGCCAGCAGTCTAAGGACAGGGGGCAATTCACCCCTCCACTTT.

The genes are TRBV10-3 and TRBJ2-3; TRBD2 might be the D (5 bases). Germline CDR1 is ENHRY and CDR2 is SYGVKD. With 11 bases removed from V and 2 bases from J, the gap between germline ends came to 17 bases. The CDR3 totals 14 residues. The CDR3 spells CASLASASTDTQYF. The CDR3 DNA follows: TGTGCCTCCTTAGCGAGCGCTTCCACAGATACGCAGTATTTT.

Concerning this clone: This CDR3 is also generated by other DNA sequences in the sample. V is TRBV5-1 and J is TRBJ1-6, with D maybe TRBD1 (5 bases). Germline CDR1 reads SGHRS; CDR2 reads YFSETQ. CDR3 length: 15 amino acids. The V end was cut by 0 bases, the J end by 6 bases, with 10 bases between. Written as DNA, the CDR3 is TGCGCCAGCAGCTTGGCCGGCCAGGGTAATTCACCCCTCCACTTT. It codes for CASSLAGQGNSPLHF.

The V call is TRBV2, the J call TRBJ1-2, with TRBD1 matching 7 bases. The germline V gene encodes CDR1 SNHLY and CDR2 FYNNEI. This CDR3 is built from 14 residues. The ends lost 8 bases at V and 4 bases at J; junction bases unmatched: 10. DNA of the CDR3: TGTGCCAGCGGGAAGGGGGCTTGGGGCTATGGCTACACCTTC. Translating gives CASGKGAWGYGYTF.

This clone was counted between two and nine times. The rearrangement uses TRBV3-1 (or the pseudogene TRBV3-2) and TRBJ1-1; 9 bases are a match to TRBD1. The V gene's germline CDR1 is LGHDT and CDR2 YNNKEL (reference sequence). The CDR3 runs 12 residues. V lost 4 bases, J lost 10 bases, and 4 bases stayed unmatched. CDR3 in amino acids: CASSRPTGGAFF. Written as DNA, the CDR3 is TGTGCCAGCAGCCGCCCGACAGGGGGAGCTTTCTTT.

The chain employs TRBV11-3 and TRBJ2-1; 7 bases are shared with TRBD1. Unmatched junction bases numbered 11, after V lost 2 bases and J lost 7 bases. The CDR3 length is 16 residues. Per germline, CDR1 SGHNT and CDR2 YENEEA. This CDR3 is CASSLRGQWETNEQFF. The CDR3 region has the DNA TGTGCCAGCAGCTTAAGGGGACAGTGGGAGACGAATGAGCAGTTCTTC. Drawing the rest from reference TRBV11-3 and TRBJ2-1, the complete variable domain is EAGVVQSPRYKIIEKKQPVAFWCNPISGHNTLYWYLQNLGQGPELLIRYENEEAVDDSQLPKDRFSAERLKGVDSTLKIQPAELGDSAVYLCASSLRGQWETNEQFFGPGTRLTVL.

This clone was seen more than once but under ten times. This CDR3 is also generated by other DNA sequences in the sample. This chain joins TRBV30 and TRBJ2-7; D may be TRBD2 (6 bases). The CDR3 is made up of 13 amino acids. Germline-derived CDR1 and CDR2 are GTSNPN and SVGIG (reference sequence). V was clipped by 1 base and J by 0 bases, with 7 bases between them. CDR3 sequence reads: CAWSDGSSYEQYF. The CDR3 DNA reads TGTGCCTGGAGTGACGGGAGCTCCTACGAGCAGTACTTC.

This clone was seen a few times. This rearrangement joins TRBV18 to TRBJ1-4; the match to TRBD1 covers 10 bases. The V and J ends lost 4 bases and 7 bases, in that order; junction bases with no gene match: 6. Germline CDR1 is KGHSH and CDR2 is LQKENI. This CDR3 comprises 15 residues. The CDR3 bases are TGTGCCAGCTCACTCCAGACAGGGGGCGGTGAAAAACTGTTTTTT. Translating it yields CASSLQTGGGEKLFF.

The chain couples TRBV9 to TRBJ2-5, with D perhaps TRBD1 (6 bases). Trimming removed 3 bases from V and 1 base from J, with 22 bases in between. This CDR3 has 18 amino acids. Germline-derived CDR1 and CDR2 are SGDLS and YYNGEE. The CDR3 sequence: CASSDGTTGSNFQETQYF. CDR3 coding DNA: TGTGCCAGCAGCGACGGGACAACAGGGAGCAACTTCCAAGAGACCCAGTACTTC.

This clone was picked up a small number of times. CDR3 amino acids: CAIRPGQGSGANVLTF. CDR3 bases: TGTGCCATCAGACCGGGACAGGGCTCCGGGGCCAACGTCCTGACTTTC. The chain carries TRBV10-3 and TRBJ2-6, with 9 bases identical to TRBD1. Germline assignment: CDR1 ENHRY and CDR2 SYGVKD. This CDR3 is 16 amino acids long. J gave up 4 bases and V 6 bases, and 7 bases lay outside the gene matches.

The chain carries TRBV6-6 and TRBJ1-5; a weak D match, TRBD1 (6 bases). The CDR3 runs to 13 residues. Trimming shortened V by 6 bases and J by 4 bases, and 10 bases separated the two germline ends. CDR1 is MNHNY, CDR2 SVGAGI, per germline (reference sequence). For the CDR3, the DNA is TGTGCCAGCAGAGGACAGTCGAATCAGCCCCAGCATTTT. This gives the protein CASRGQSNQPQHF.